This T cell receptor beta chain was profiled in a study of blood T cell repertoires in COVID-19. Across the study: The study drew acute and convalescent COVID-19 samples from the United States, Italy and Spain. T cells, B-cell-depleted T cells, or PBMCs supplied cDNA or gDNA.

In the study's own analysis: Nucleated cell number was recorded as an estimate derived from reference gene primer amplification. Assay used: immunoSEQ multiplex PCR; TCRdb lists only in-frame clones, some missing. The V and J calls and clone size were taken over from that table, and D and trimming were inferred from the DNA. The sample lists fewer than 250,000 clones; 80% to 90% were seen once. This clone has only one observation. With V trimmed by 6 bases and J by 5 bases, 6 bases remained unmatched. This CDR3 contains 15 residues. The germline gives CDR1 MNHEY, CDR2 SVGAGI. Sequenced material: peripheral blood. The gene calls are TRBV6-5 and TRBJ2-2; 10 positions agree with TRBD2. This receptor was obtained from a young man with active or convalescent COVID-19. The CDR3 sequence: CASRPSGSGTGELFF. The DNA of the CDR3 is TGTGCCAGCAGGCCTAGCGGGAGCGGGACCGGGGAGCTGTTTTTT.